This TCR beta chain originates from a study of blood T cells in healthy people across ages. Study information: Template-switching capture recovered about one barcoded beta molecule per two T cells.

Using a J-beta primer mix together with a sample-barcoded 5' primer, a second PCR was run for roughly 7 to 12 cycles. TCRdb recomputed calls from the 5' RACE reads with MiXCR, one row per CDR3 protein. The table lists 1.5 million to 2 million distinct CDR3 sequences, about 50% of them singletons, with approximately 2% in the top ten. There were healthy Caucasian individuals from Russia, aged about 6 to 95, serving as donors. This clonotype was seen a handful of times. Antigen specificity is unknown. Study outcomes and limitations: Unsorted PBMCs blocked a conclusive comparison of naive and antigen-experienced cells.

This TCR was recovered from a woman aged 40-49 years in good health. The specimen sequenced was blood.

CDR3 nucleotides: TGCAGTGCTAGAGATAGGAGGAGGGGGCGAGGGACAGATACGCAGTATTTT. This codes for CSARDRRRGRGTDTQYF. J is TRBJ2-3 and V is TRBV20-1; possible D gene TRBD1, 7 bases. The CDR3 is 17 amino acids. Germline V gene data show CDR1 as DFQATT and CDR2 as SNEGSKA (reference sequence). V lost 0 bases and J 3 bases, leaving 19 bases between the germline ends.